The entry below gives a single T cell receptor (beta chain) sequence along with its context. CDR1 and CDR2 from the germline V gene are MNHEY and SVGAGI. The CDR3 spans 15 residues. The germline V and J ends were trimmed by 2 bases and 6 bases, with 13 bases remaining between them. Per the authors' pipeline: It was from reference gene primer amplification that nucleated cell counts were estimated. Repertoires were generated with immunoSEQ multiplex PCR, while TCRdb's copy carries only in-frame clones and drops some. That table furnishes V, J and clone size, whereas the DNA furnished D and trimming. The repertoire holds over 80,000 clones, with around 90% as singletons. These data come from a study of blood T cell repertoires in COVID-19. As for the study in general: Donors in the United States, Italy and Spain gave samples during acute or convalescent COVID-19.

Sequencing was performed on peripheral blood. This sequence was found in a human donor with active COVID-19. The donor label of this sample is uncertain. The rearrangement joins TRBV6-5 to TRBJ2-2; the D gene is possibly TRBD1 (7 bases). CDR3 nucleotides: TGTGCCAGCAGTTACAGCAGGGGGGATCCCGGGGAGCTGTTTTTT. Translation: CASSYSRGDPGELFF.